This TCR beta chain was profiled in a study of blood T cell repertoires in COVID-19. Study overall: Some COVID-19 samples were acute and others convalescent; all came from the United States, Italy and Spain. PBMCs, B-cell-depleted T cells, or T cells provided the cDNA or gDNA that made up the material.

In the authors' workflow: Researchers report that nucleated cell counts were estimated from reference gene primer amplification. TCRdb's table, derived via immunoSEQ multiplex PCR, lists solely in-frame clones and lacks some. That table supplies the V and J calls and clone size; D and trimming were determined from the DNA. The data contain about 220,000 clones, approximately 88% of them singletons. This clone was recorded once. Sequencing was carried out using PBMCs or T cells enriched from blood (not recorded which). The TCR was taken from a woman aged 35 to 49 with acute COVID-19.

CDR3: CASCSGDPQPQHF. CDR3 coding DNA: TGTGCCAGCTGTTCCGGGGATCCCCAGCCCCAGCATTTT. The rearrangement uses TRBV2 and TRBJ1-5; D unresolved. The CDR3 is 13 residues long. CDR1 and CDR2 from the germline V gene are SNHLY and FYNNEI. Trimming cost V 8 bases and J 7 bases, with 15 bases left between them.